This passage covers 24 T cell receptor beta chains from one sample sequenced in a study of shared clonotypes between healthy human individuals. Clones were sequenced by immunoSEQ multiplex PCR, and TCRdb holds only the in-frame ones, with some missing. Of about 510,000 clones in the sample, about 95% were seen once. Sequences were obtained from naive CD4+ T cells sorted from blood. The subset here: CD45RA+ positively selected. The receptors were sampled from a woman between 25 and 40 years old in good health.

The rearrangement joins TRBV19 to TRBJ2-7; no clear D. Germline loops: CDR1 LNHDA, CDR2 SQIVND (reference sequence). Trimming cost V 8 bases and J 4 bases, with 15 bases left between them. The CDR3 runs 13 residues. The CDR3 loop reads CASSRMKSYEQYF. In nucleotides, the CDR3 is TGTGCCAGTTCGCGGATGAAGAGTTACGAGCAGTACTTC.

The CDR3 DNA follows: TGTGCCAGCAGTATTTTCCCTCGGGACAGGGGCGTGAGTAAAAACATTCAGTACTTC. Translation: CASSIFPRDRGVSKNIQYF. This chain uses TRBV28 with TRBJ2-4, with TRBD1 matching 10 bases. With V trimmed by 5 bases and J by 4 bases, 17 bases remained unmatched. Germline CDR1 and CDR2: MDHEN and SYDVKM. The CDR3 is 19 amino acids.

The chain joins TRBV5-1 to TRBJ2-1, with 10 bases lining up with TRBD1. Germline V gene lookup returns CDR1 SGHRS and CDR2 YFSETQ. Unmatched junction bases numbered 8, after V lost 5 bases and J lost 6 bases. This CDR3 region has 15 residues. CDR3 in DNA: TGCGCCAGCAGACCGACCGGGACAGGGGTCAATGAGCAGTTCTTC. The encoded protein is CASRPTGTGVNEQFF. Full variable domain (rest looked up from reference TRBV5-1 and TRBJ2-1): KAGVTQTPRYLIKTRGQQVTLSCSPISGHRSVSWYQQTPGQGLQFLFEYFSETQRNKGNFPGRFSGRQFSNSRSEMNVSTLELGDSALYLCASRPTGTGVNEQFFGPGTRLTVL.

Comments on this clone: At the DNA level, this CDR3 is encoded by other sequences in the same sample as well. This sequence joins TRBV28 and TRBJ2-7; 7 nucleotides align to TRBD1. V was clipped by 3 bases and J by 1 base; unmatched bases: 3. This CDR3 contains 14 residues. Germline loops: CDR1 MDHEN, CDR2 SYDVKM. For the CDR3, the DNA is TGTGCCAGCAGTTTTGGGACAGCTTCCTACGAGCAGTACTTC. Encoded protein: CASSFGTASYEQYF. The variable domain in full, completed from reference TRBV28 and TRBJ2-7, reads DVKVTQSSRYLVKRTGEKVFLECVQDMDHENMFWYRQDPGLGLRLIYFSYDVKMKEKGDIPEGYSVSREKKERFSLILESASTNQTSMYLCASSFGTASYEQYFGPGTRLTVT.

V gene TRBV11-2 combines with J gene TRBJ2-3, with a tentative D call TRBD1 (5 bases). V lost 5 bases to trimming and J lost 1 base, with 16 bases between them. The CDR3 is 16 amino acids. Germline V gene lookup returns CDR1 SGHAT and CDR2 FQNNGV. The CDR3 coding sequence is TGTGCCAGCAGCCACTCCCAGGACACACGCACAGATACGCAGTATTTT. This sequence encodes CASSHSQDTRTDTQYF.

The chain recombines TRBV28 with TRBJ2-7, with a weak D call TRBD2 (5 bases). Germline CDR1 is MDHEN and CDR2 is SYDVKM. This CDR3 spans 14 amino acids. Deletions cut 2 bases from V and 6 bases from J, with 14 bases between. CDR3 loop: CASSLRDYRCEQYF. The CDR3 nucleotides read TGTGCCAGCAGTTTACGGGATTACCGGTGCGAGCAGTACTTC.

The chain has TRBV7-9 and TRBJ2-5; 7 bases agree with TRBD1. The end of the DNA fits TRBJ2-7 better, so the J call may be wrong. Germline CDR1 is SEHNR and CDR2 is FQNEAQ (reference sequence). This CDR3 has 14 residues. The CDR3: CASSRTGDSYEQYF. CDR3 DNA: TGTGCCAGCAGTCGGACAGGCGACTCCTACGAGCAGTACTTC.

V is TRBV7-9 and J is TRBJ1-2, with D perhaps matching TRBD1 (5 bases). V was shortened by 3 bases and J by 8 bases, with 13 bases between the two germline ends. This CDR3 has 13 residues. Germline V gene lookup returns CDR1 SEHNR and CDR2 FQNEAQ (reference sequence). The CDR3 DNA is TGTGCCAGCAGCTTCGAGGACAATGGCGGCTACACCTTC. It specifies CASSFEDNGGYTF.

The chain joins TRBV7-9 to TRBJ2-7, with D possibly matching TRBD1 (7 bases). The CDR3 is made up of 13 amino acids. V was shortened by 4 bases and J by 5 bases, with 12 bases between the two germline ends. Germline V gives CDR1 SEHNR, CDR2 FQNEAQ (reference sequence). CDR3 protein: CASSSGDSNEQYF. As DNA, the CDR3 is TGTGCCAGCAGCTCGGGGGACAGCAACGAGCAGTACTTC.

This chain's CDR3 is CASSNGQGAMAEAFF. The CDR3 DNA reads as TGCGCCAGCAGCAACGGACAGGGGGCGATGGCTGAAGCTTTCTTT. This chain uses TRBV5-1 with TRBJ1-1; the match to TRBD1 covers 11 bases. This CDR3 has 15 residues. V lost 4 bases, J lost 6 bases, and 8 bases stayed unmatched. The germline V gene encodes CDR1 SGHRS and CDR2 YFSETQ.

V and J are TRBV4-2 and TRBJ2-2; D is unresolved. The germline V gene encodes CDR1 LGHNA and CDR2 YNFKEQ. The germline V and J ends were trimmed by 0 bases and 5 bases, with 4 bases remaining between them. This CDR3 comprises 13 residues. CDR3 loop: CASSQELTGELFF. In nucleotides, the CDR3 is TGTGCCAGCAGCCAAGAGTTAACCGGGGAGCTGTTTTTT.

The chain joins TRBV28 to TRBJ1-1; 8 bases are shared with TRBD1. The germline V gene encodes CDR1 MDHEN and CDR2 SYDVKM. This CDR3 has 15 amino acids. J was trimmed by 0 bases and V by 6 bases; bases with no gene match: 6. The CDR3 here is CASRGTGTVNTEAFF. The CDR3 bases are TGTGCCAGCAGGGGGACAGGAACAGTGAACACTGAAGCTTTCTTT.

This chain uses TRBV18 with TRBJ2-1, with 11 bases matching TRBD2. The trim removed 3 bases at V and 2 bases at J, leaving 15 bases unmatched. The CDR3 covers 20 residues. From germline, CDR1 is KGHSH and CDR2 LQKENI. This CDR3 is CASSPLMGAVTSGTYNEQFF. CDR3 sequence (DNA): TGTGCCAGCTCACCCCTGATGGGGGCGGTGACTAGCGGGACCTACAATGAGCAGTTCTTC.

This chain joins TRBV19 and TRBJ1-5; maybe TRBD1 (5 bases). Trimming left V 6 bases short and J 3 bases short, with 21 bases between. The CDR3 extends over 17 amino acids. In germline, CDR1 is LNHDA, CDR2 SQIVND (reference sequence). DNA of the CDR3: TGTGCCAGTAGCCCTCTTGGGTTCAGGGAGTCCAATCAGCCCCAGCATTTT. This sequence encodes CASSPLGFRESNQPQHF. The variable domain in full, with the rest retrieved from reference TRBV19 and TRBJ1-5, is DGGITQSPKYLFRKEGQNVTLSCEQNLNHDAMYWYRQDPGQGLRLIYYSQIVNDFQKGDIAEGYSVSREKKESFPLTVTSAQKNPTAFYLCASSPLGFRESNQPQHFGDGTRLSIL.

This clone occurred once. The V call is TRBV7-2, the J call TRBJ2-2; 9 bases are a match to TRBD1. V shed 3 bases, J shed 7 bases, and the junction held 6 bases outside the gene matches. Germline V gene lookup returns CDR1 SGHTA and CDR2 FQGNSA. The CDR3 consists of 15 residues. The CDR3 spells CASSFRDRVYGELFF. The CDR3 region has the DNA TGTGCCAGCAGCTTCCGGGACAGGGTATACGGGGAGCTGTTTTTT. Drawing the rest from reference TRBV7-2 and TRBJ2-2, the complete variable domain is GAGVSQSPSNKVTEKGKDVELRCDPISGHTALYWYRQSLGQGLEFLIYFQGNSAPDKSGLPSDRFSAERTGGSVSTLTIQRTQQEDSAVYLCASSFRDRVYGELFFGEGSRLTVL.

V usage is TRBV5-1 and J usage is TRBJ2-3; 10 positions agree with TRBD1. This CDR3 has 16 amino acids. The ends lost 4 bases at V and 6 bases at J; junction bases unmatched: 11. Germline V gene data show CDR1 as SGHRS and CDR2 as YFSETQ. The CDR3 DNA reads TGCGCCAGCAGCCCCTCCGGGACAGGGGTCGGGGATACGCAGTATTTT. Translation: CASSPSGTGVGDTQYF.

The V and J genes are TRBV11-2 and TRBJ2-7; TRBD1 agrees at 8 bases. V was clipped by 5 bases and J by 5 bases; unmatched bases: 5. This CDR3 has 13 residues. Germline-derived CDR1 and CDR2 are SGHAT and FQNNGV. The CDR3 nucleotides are TGTGCCAGCAGCCTGGACAGGGCCCACGAGCAGTACTTC. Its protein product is CASSLDRAHEQYF.

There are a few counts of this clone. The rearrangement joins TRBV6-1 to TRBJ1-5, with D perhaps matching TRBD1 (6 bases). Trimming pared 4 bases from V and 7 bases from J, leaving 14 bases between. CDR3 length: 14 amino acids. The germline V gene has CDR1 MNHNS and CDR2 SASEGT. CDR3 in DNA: TGTGCCAGCAGTGGTATGGGGGGCGCCCAGCCCCAGCATTTT. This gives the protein CASSGMGGAQPQHF.

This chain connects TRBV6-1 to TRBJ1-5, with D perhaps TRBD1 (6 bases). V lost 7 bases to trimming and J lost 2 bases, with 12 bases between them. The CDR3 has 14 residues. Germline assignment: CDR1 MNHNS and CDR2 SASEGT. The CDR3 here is CASIETGRNQPQHF. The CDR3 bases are TGTGCCAGCATCGAGACAGGACGCAATCAGCCCCAGCATTTT.

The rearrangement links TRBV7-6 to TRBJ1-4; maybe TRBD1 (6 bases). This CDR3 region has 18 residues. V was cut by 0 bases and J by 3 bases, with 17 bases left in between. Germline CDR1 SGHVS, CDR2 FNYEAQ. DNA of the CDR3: TGTGCCAGCAGCTTAGCGCGGGACACTCAAACAGCTAATGAAAAACTGTTTTTT. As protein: CASSLARDTQTANEKLFF. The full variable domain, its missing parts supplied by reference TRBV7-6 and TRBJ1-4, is GAGVSQSPRYKVTKRGQDVALRCDPISGHVSLYWYRQALGQGPEFLTYFNYEAQQDKSGLPNDRFSAERPEGSISTLTIQRTEQRDSAMYRCASSLARDTQTANEKLFFGSGTQLSVL.

The CDR3 loop reads CASSQALGGVGYGYTF. The CDR3, as DNA: TGTGCCAGCAGCCAAGCATTAGGGGGTGTCGGCTATGGCTACACCTTC. The V and J genes are TRBV4-2 and TRBJ1-2; D possibly corresponds to TRBD1 (6 bases). Germline values: CDR1 LGHNA, CDR2 YNFKEQ. The CDR3 is 16 amino acids. The ends were cut back, 1 base at V and 4 bases at J, with 16 bases in the middle.

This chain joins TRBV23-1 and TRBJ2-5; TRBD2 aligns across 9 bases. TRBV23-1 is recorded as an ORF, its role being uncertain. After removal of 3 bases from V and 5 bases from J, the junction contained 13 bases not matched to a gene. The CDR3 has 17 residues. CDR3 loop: CASSHSASGTEAETQYF. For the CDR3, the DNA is TGCGCCAGCAGTCATTCCGCTAGCGGGACCGAGGCGGAGACCCAGTACTTC.

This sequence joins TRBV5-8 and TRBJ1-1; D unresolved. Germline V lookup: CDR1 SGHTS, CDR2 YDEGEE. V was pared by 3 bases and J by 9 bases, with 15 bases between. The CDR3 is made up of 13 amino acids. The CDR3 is CASSYRFPGQAFF. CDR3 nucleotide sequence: TGTGCCAGCAGCTATCGCTTCCCCGGGCAAGCTTTCTTT.

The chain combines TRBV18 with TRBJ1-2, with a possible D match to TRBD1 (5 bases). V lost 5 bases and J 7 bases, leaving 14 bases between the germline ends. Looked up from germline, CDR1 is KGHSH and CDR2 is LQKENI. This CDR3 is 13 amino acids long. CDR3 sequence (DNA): TGTGCCAGCTCATCGACAGTGGTTTTTGGCTACACCTTC. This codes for CASSSTVVFGYTF.